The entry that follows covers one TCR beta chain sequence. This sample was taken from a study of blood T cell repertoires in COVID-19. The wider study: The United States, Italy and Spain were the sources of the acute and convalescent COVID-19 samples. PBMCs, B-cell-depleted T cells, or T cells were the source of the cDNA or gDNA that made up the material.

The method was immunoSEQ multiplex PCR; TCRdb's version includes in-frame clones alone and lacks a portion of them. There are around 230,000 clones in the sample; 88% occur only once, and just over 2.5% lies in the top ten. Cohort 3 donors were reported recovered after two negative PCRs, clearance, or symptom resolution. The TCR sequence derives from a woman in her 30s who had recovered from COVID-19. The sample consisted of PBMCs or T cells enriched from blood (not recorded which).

DNA of the CDR3: TGTGCCAGCCGCAGGGGCCCTTATAGCAATCAGCCCCAGCATTTT. Translation: CASRRGPYSNQPQHF. The chain uses TRBV6-5 and TRBJ1-5; D possibly corresponds to TRBD1 (6 bases). V shed 8 bases and J shed 0 bases, with 14 bases lying between them. Looked up from germline, CDR1 is MNHEY and CDR2 is SVGAGI. The CDR3 covers 15 residues.